Shown below are 8 T cell receptor beta chains from a single sample sequenced in a study of blood T cell repertoires in COVID-19. Measured with immunoSEQ multiplex PCR; TCRdb has only the in-frame clones, and not every one. The table shows over 300,000 clones, with around 85% occurring only once. Input material: peripheral blood. The receptor set was obtained from a human donor in a cohort sampled during active COVID-19.

This clone was found a few times. The genes are TRBV25-1 and TRBJ2-1, with TRBD1 matching over 8 bases. The V segment lost 2 bases and the J segment 4 bases; nucleotides outside the gene matches: 4. This CDR3 is 15 amino acids long. Germline V gene lookup returns CDR1 MGHDK and CDR2 SYGVNS. CDR3 residues: CASSEERQGYNEQFF. The CDR3, as DNA: TGTGCCAGCAGTGAAGAGCGACAGGGGTACAATGAGCAGTTCTTC.

Only one count was recorded for this clone. CDR3 DNA sequence: TGTGCCAGTAGTACCCTCGACAGTGCCGGGGAGCTGTTTTTT. It is translated as CASSTLDSAGELFF. V and J are TRBV19 and TRBJ2-2, with a possible D match to TRBD1 (5 bases). The CDR3 is made up of 14 amino acids. The germline V gene encodes CDR1 LNHDA and CDR2 SQIVND (reference sequence). V was shortened by 4 bases and J by 6 bases, with 12 bases between the two germline ends.

This clone was seen a few times. The chain is built from TRBV7-9 and TRBJ2-3; 10 bases are a match to TRBD2. Germline-derived CDR1 and CDR2 are SEHNR and FQNEAQ (reference sequence). The CDR3 contains 15 residues. The junction had 4 bases not matched to a gene; V was cut back by 4 bases and J by 3 bases. CDR3 sequence reads: CASSYLAGGTDTQYF. The CDR3 bases are TGTGCCAGCAGCTATTTAGCGGGGGGTACAGATACGCAGTATTTT.

This clone was counted a single time. The J gene is TRBJ2-3, the V gene TRBV10-1, with D hard to call. This CDR3 is 13 amino acids long. V lost 4 bases and J lost 1, with 6 bases in between. Germline CDR1 WNHNN, CDR2 SYGVQD (reference sequence). CDR3: CASSVAGTDTQYF. In nucleotides, the CDR3 is TGCGCCAGCAGTGTCGCAGGCACAGATACGCAGTATTTT.

This sequence joins TRBV5-1 and TRBJ2-1; 7 bases match TRBD2. The junction had 5 bases not matched to a gene; V was cut back by 5 bases and J by 0 bases. Germline values: CDR1 SGHRS, CDR2 YFSETQ. The CDR3 totals 15 residues. The CDR3 region has the DNA TGCGCCAGCAGATCAGCGGGAAGCTCCTACAATGAGCAGTTCTTC. This sequence encodes CASRSAGSSYNEQFF.

The genes are TRBV20-1 and TRBJ1-3; D is perhaps TRBD1 (5 bases). The V end was cut by 3 bases, the J end by 0 bases, with 9 bases between. Germline V gene sequence: CDR1 DFQATT, CDR2 SNEGSKA (reference sequence). The CDR3 has 14 amino acids. The CDR3 here is CSASKDISGNTIYF. CDR3 in DNA: TGCAGTGCTAGTAAGGACATCTCTGGAAACACCATATATTTT.

This clone has only a few counts. The V gene is TRBV10-1, the J gene TRBJ2-2; no clear D. This CDR3 contains 14 residues. Trimming left V 4 bases short and J 2 bases short, with 8 bases between. Per the germline V gene, CDR1 is WNHNN and CDR2 is SYGVQD (reference sequence). The DNA for the CDR3 is TGCGCCAGCAGTGCTATCCTAAACACCGGGGAGCTGTTTTTT. Its translation is CASSAILNTGELFF.

For the CDR3, the DNA is TGTGCCAGCACCCCATCTGGGACTCTCTACGAGCAGTACTTC. Amino acids: CASTPSGTLYEQYF. The chain carries TRBV28 and TRBJ2-7; maybe TRBD2 (6 bases). The CDR3 spans 14 residues. CDR1 is MDHEN and CDR2 is SYDVKM in the germline V gene. V was shortened by 7 bases and J by 3 bases, with 16 bases between the two germline ends. The full variable domain, completed using reference TRBV28 and TRBJ2-7, is DVKVTQSSRYLVKRTGEKVFLECVQDMDHENMFWYRQDPGLGLRLIYFSYDVKMKEKGDIPEGYSVSREKKERFSLILESASTNQTSMYLCASTPSGTLYEQYFGPGTRLTVT.